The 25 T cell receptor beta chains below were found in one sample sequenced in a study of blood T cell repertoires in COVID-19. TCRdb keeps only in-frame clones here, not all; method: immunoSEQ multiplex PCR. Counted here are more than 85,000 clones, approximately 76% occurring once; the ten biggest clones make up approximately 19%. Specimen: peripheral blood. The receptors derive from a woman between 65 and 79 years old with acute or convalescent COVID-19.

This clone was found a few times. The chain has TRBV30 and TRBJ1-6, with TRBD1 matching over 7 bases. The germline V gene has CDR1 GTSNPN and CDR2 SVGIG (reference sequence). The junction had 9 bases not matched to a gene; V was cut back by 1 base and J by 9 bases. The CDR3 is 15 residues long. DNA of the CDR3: TGTGCCTGGAGTGGGGGACAGTTCTCTTTTTCACCCCTCCACTTT. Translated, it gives CAWSGGQFSFSPLHF.

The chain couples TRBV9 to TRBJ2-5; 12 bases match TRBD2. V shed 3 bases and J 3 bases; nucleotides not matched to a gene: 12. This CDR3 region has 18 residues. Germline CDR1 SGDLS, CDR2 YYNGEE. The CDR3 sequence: CASSANPSLAGGEETQYF. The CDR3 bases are TGTGCCAGCAGCGCCAACCCTAGCCTAGCGGGGGGGGAAGAGACCCAGTACTTC.

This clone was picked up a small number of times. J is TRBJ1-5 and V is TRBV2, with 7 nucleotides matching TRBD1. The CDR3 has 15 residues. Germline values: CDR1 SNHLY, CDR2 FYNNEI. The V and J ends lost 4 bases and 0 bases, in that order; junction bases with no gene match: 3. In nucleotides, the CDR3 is TGTGCCAGCAGTGGGGACAGTGGTAGCAATCAGCCCCAGCATTTT. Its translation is CASSGDSGSNQPQHF.

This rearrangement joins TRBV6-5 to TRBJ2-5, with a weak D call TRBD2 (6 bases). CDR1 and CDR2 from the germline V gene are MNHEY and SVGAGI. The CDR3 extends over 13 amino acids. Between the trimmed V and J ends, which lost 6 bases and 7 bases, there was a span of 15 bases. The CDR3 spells CASRDSWRATQYF. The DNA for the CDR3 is TGTGCCAGCAGGGACTCCTGGAGGGCGACCCAGTACTTC.

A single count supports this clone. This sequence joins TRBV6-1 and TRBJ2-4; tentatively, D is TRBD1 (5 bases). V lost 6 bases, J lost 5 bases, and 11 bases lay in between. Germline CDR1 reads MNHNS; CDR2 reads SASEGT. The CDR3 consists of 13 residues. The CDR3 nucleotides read TGTGCCAGCAGCCCACAGGCCGAAAACATTCAGTACTTC. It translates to CASSPQAENIQYF.

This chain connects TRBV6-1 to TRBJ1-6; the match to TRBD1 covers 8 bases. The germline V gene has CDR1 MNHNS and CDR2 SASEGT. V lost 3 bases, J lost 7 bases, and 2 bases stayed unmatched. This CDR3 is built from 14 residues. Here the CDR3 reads CASSDRQGNSPLHF. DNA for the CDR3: TGTGCCAGCAGTGACCGACAGGGGAATTCACCCCTCCACTTT.

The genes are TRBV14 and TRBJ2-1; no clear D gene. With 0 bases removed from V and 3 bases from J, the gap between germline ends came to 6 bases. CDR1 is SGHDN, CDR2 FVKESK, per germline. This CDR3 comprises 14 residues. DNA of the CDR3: TGTGCCAGCAGCCAAGAATCAGTCTACAATGAGCAGTTCTTC. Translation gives CASSQESVYNEQFF.

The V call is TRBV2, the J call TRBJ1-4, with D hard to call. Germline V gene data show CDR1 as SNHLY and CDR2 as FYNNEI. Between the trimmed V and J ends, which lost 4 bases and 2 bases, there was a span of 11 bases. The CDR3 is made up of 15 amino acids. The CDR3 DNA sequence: TGTGCCAGCAGTGCCGGATCAGGTACTAATGAAAAACTGTTTTTT. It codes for CASSAGSGTNEKLFF.

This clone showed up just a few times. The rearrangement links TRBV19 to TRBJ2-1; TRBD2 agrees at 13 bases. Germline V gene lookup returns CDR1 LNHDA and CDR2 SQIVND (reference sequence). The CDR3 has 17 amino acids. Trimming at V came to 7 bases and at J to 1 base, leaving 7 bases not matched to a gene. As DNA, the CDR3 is TGTGCCAGTACTCGACGGACTAGCGGGGGTTCCTACAATGAGCAGTTCTTC. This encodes CASTRRTSGGSYNEQFF.

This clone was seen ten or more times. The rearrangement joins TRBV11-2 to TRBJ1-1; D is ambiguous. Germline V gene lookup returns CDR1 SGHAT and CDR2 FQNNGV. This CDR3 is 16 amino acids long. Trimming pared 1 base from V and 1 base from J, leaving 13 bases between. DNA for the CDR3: TGTGCCAGCAGCTTAGTTGGAGCCGGCGGGAACACTGAAGCTTTCTTT. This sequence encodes CASSLVGAGGNTEAFF.

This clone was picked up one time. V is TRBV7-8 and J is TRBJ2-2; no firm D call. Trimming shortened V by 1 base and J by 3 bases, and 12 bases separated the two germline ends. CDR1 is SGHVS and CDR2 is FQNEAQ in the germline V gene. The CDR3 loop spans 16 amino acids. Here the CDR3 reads CASSLEARRYTGELFF. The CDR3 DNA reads TGTGCCAGCAGCTTAGAGGCCAGGCGCTACACCGGGGAGCTGTTTTTT.

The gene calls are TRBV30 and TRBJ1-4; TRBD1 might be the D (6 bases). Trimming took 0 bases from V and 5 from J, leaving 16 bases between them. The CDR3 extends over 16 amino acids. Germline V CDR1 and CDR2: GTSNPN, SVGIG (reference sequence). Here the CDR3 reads CAWSVGRGKTNEKLFF. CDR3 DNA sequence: TGTGCCTGGAGTGTAGGGAGGGGGAAGACAAATGAAAAACTGTTTTTT.

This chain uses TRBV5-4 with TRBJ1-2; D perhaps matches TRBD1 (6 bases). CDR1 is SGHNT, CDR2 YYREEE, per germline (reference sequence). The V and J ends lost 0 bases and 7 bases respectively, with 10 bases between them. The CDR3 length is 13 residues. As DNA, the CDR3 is TGTGCCAGCAGCTTGGCGTCAGGGGCTGGCTACACCTTC. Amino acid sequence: CASSLASGAGYTF.

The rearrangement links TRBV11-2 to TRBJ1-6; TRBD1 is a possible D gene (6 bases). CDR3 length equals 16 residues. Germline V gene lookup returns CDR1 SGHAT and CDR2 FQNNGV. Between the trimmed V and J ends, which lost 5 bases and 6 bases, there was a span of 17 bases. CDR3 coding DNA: TGTGCCAGCAGCCGCGTCGGGGGGCTAGGTAATTCACCCCTCCACTTT. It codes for CASSRVGGLGNSPLHF.

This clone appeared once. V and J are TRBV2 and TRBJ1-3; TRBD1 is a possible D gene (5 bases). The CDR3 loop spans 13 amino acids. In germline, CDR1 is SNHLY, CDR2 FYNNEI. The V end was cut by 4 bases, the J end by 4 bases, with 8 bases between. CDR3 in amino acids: CASSVEGGNTIYF. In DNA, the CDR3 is TGTGCCAGCAGTGTGGAGGGGGGAAACACCATATATTTT.

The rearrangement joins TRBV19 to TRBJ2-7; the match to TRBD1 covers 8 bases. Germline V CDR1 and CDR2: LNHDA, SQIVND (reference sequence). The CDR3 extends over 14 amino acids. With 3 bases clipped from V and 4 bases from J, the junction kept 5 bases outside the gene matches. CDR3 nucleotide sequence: TGTGCCAGTAGTATGGACAGGGTACTGTACGAGCAGTACTTC. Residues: CASSMDRVLYEQYF. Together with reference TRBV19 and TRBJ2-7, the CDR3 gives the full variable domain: DGGITQSPKYLFRKEGQNVTLSCEQNLNHDAMYWYRQDPGQGLRLIYYSQIVNDFQKGDIAEGYSVSREKKESFPLTVTSAQKNPTAFYLCASSMDRVLYEQYFGPGTRLTVT.

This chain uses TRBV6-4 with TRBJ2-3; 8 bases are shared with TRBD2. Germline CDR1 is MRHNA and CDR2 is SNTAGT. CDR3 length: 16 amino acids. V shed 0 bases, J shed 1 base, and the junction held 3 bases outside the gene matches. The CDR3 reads CASSDSLTSGTDTQYF. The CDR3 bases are TGTGCCAGCAGTGACTCATTGACTAGCGGCACAGATACGCAGTATTTT.

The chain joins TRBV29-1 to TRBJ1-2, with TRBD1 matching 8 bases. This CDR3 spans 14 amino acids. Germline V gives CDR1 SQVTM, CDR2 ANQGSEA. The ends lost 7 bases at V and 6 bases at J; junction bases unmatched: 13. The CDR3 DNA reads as TGCAGCGCCGAACCCGGACAGGGAGGGAATGGCTACACCTTC. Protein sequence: CSAEPGQGGNGYTF.

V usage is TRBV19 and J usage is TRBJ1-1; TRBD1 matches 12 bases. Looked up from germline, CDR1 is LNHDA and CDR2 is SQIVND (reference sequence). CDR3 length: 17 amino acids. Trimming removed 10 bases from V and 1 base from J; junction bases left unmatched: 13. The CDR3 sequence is CATDTGTGGARNTEAFF. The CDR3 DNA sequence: TGTGCCACCGATACCGGGACAGGGGGCGCGAGGAACACTGAAGCTTTCTTT.

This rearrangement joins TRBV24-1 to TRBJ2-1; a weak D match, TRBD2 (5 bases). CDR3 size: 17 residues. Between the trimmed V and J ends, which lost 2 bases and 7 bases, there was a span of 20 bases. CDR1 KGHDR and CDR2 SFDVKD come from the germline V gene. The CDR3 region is CATSDSSGMYRLNEQFF. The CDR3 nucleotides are TGTGCCACCAGTGATTCCTCCGGGATGTACAGATTGAATGAGCAGTTCTTC.

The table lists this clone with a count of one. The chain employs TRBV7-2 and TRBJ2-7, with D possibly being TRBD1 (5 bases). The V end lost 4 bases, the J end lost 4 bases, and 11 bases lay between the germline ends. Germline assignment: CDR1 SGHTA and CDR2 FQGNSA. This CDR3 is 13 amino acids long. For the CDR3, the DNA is TGTGCCAGCAGCTCCCGCGACAGATACGAGCAGTACTTC. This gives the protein CASSSRDRYEQYF.

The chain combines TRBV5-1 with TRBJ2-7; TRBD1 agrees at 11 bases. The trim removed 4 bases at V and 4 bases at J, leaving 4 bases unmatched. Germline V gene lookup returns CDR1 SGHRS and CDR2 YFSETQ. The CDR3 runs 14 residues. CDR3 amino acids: CASSRTGGGYEQYF. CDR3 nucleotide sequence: TGCGCCAGCAGCCGGACAGGGGGCGGGTACGAGCAGTACTTC.

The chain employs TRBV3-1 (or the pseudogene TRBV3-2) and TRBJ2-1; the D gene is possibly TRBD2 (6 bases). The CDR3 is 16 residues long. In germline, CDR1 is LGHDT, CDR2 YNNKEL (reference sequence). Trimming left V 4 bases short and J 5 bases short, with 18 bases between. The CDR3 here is CASSLLGIAADNEQFF. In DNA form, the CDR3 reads TGTGCCAGCAGCCTCCTCGGGATAGCGGCCGACAATGAGCAGTTCTTC.

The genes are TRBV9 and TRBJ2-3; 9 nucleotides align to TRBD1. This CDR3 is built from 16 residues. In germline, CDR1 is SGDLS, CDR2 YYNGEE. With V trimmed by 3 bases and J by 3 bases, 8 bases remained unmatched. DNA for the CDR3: TGTGCCAGCAGCGGCCGGGACAGGGCCGATACAGATACGCAGTATTTT. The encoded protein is CASSGRDRADTDTQYF.

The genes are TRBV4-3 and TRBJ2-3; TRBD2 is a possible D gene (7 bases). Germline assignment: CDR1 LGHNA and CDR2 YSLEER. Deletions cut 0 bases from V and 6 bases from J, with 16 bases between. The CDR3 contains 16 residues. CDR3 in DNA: TGCGCCAGCAGCCAAGAGTTGGGGGGGCGGAAGGATACGCAGTATTTT. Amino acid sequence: CASSQELGGRKDTQYF.